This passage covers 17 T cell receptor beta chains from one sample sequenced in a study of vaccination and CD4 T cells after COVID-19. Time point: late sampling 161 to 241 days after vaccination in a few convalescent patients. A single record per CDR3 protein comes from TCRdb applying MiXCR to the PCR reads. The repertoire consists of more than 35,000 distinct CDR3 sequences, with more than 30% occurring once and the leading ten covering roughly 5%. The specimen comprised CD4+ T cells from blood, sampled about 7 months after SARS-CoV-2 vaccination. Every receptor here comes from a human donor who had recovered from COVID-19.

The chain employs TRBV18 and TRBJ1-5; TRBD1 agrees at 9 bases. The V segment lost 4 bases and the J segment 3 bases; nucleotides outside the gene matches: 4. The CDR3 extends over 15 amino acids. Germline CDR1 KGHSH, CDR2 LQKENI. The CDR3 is CASSQGTGNNQPQHF. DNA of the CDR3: TGTGCCAGCTCACAAGGGACAGGGAACAATCAGCCCCAGCATTTT.

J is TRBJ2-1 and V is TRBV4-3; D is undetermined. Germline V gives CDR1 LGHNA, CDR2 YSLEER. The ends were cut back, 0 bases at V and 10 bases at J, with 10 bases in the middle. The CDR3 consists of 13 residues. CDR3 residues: CASSQELGREQFF. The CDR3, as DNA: TGCGCCAGCAGCCAAGAATTGGGTCGCGAGCAGTTCTTC.

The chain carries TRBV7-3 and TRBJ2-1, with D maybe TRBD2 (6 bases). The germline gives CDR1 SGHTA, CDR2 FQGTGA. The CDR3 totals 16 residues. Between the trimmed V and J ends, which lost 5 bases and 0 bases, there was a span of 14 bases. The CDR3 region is CASSISGTYSYNEQFF. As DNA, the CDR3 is TGTGCCAGCAGCATCTCCGGGACTTACTCCTACAATGAGCAGTTCTTC.

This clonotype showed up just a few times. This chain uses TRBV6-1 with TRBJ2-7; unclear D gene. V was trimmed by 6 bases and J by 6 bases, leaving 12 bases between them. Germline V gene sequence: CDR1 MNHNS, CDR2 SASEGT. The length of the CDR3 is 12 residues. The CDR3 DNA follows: TGTGCCAGCAGCTCGGGCCCGGGCGAGCAGTACTTC. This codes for CASSSGPGEQYF.

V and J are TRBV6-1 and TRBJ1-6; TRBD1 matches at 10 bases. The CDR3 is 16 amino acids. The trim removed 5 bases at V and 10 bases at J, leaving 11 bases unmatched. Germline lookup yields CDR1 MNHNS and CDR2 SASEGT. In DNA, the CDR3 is TGTGCCAGCAGTCGATTCCCGGGACAGGGGATATCACCCCTCCACTTT. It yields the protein CASSRFPGQGISPLHF.

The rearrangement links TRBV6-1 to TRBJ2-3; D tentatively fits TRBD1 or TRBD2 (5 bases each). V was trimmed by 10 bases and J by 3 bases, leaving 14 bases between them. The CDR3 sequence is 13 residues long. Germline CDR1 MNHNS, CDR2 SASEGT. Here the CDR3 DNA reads TGTGCCACCAGGGACGATTATACAGATACGCAGTATTTT. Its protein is CATRDDYTDTQYF.

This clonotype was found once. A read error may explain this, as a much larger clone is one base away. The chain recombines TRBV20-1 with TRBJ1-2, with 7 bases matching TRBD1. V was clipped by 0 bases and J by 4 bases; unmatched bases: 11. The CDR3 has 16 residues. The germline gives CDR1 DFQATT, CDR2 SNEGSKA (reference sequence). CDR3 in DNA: TGCAGTGCTAGAGATCTCTGTCAGGGGGTAGCCTATGGCTACACCTTC. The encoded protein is CSARDLCQGVAYGYTF.

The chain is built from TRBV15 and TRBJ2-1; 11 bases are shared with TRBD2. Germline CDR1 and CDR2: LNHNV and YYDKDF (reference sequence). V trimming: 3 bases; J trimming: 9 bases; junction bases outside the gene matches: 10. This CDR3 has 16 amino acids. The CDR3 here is CATSRILAGGGGEQFF. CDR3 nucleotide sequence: TGTGCCACCAGCAGGATCCTAGCGGGAGGAGGGGGTGAGCAGTTCTTC.

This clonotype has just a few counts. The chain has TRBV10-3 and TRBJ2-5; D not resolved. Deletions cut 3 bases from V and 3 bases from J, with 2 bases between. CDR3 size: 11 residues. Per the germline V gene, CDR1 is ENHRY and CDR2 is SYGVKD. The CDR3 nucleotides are TGTGCCATCAGTGAAAAAGAGACCCAGTACTTC. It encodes CAISEKETQYF.

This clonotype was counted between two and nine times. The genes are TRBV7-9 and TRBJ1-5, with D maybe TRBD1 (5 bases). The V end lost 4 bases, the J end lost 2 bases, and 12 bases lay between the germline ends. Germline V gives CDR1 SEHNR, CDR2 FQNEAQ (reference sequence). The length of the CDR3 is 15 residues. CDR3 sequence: CASSYGGFGNQPQHF. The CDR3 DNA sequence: TGTGCCAGCAGCTACGGGGGGTTCGGCAATCAGCCCCAGCATTTT.

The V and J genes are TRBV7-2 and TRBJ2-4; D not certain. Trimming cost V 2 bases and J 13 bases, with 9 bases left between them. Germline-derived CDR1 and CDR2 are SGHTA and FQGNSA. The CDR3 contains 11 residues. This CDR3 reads CASSLKSSQYF. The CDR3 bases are TGTGCCAGCAGCTTAAAAAGTTCCCAGTACTTC.

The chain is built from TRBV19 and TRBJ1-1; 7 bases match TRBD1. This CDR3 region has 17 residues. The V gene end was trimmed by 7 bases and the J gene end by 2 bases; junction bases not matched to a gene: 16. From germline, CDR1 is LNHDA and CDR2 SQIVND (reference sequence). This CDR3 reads CASNVVPGTESNTEAFF. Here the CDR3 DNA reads TGTGCCAGTAATGTTGTGCCCGGGACAGAGTCTAACACTGAAGCTTTCTTT.

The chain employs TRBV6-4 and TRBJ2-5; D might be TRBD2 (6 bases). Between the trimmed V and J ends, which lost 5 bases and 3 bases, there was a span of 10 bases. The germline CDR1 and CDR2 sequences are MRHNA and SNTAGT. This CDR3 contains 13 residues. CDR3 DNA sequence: TGTGCCAGCAGTTTCTTAGCGGAAGAGACCCAGTACTTC. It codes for CASSFLAEETQYF.

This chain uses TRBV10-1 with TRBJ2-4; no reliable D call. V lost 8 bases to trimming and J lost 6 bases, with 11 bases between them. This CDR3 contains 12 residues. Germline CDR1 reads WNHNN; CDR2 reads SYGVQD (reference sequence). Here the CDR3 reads CASGPTPNIQYF. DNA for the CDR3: TGCGCCAGCGGGCCAACGCCAAACATTCAGTACTTC.

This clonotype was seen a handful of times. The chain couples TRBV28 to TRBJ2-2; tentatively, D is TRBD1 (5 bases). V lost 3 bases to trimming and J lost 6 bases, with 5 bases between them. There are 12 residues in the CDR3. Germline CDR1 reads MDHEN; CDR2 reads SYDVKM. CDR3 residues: CASSLGPGELFF. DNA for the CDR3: TGTGCCAGCAGTTTGGGGCCCGGGGAGCTGTTTTTT.

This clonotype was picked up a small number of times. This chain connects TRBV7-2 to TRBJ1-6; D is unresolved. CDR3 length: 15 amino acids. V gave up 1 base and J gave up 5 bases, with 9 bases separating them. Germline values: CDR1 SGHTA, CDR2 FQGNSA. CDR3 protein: CASSLGQADNSPLHF. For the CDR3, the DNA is TGTGCCAGCAGCTTAGGGCAGGCAGATAATTCACCCCTCCACTTT.

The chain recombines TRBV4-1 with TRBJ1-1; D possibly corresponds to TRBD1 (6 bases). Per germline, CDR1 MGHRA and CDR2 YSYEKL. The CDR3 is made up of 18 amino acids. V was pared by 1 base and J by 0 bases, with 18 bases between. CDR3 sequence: CASSQGKGEGILNTEAFF. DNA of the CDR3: TGCGCCAGCAGCCAAGGGAAGGGGGAAGGAATCTTGAACACTGAAGCTTTCTTT.